The 21 T cell receptor beta chains below all came from one sample that was sequenced in a study of vaccination effects on CD4 cells after COVID-19. Sequencing used immunoSEQ multiplex PCR; TCRdb keeps in-frame clones, though not all of them. The repertoire holds approximately 24,000 clones, with 60% to 85% as singletons. Antigen-specific CD4+ T cell clonotypes were called by their expansion after viral peptide-pool culture in ViraFEST. Once cultured for approximately ten days, the cells underwent separation to obtain CD4+ T cells. All study participants received two doses of BNT162b2 or mRNA-1273 vaccine. These receptors lack a known antigen. Sequencing was performed on CD4+ T cells from PBMCs cultured with HCoV-NL63 spike peptides, taken after COVID-19 vaccination. All receptors come from a human donor who received a COVID-19 vaccine.

V and J are TRBV10-3 and TRBJ1-2, with D perhaps TRBD1 (5 bases). Germline loops: CDR1 ENHRY, CDR2 SYGVKD. The CDR3 runs to 11 residues. Trimming shortened V by 8 bases and J by 3 bases, and 7 bases separated the two germline ends. CDR3 sequence: CAIPRDYGYTF. As DNA, the CDR3 is TGTGCCATCCCCAGGGACTATGGCTACACCTTC.

The chain joins TRBV4-2 to TRBJ2-1, with D hard to call. The germline gives CDR1 LGHNA, CDR2 YNFKEQ. CDR3 length: 12 amino acids. Deletions cut 3 bases from V and 7 bases from J, with 7 bases between. The CDR3 DNA is TGTGCCAGCAGCCATAGTGGAAATGAGCAGTTCTTC. This codes for CASSHSGNEQFF.

This sequence joins TRBV6-1 and TRBJ1-3; D perhaps matches TRBD1 (6 bases). The V gene's germline CDR1 is MNHNS and CDR2 SASEGT. V shed 2 bases and J shed 2 bases, with 19 bases lying between them. This CDR3 contains 18 residues. The CDR3 loop is CASSENSRDRRTGNTIYF. CDR3 coding DNA: TGTGCCAGCAGTGAAAACTCTCGCGACAGGAGGACTGGAAACACCATATATTTT.

The CDR3 sequence: CASSQGPTEGYYGYTF. CDR3 nucleotides: TGTGCCAGCAGCCAAGGCCCCACGGAGGGCTACTATGGCTACACCTTC. The J gene is TRBJ1-2, the V gene TRBV3-1 (or the pseudogene TRBV3-2), with unresolved D. The CDR3 runs to 16 residues. The germline gives CDR1 LGHDT, CDR2 YNNKEL (reference sequence). Trimming removed 1 base from V and 3 bases from J, with 15 bases in between.

The chain joins TRBV19 to TRBJ1-4; perhaps TRBD1 as D (6 bases). Per the germline V gene, CDR1 is LNHDA and CDR2 is SQIVND (reference sequence). The V gene lost 5 bases and the J gene lost 7 bases, with 17 bases spanning the gap. The CDR3 length is 15 residues. The CDR3 protein is CASSFTGTNSEKLFF. The CDR3 region has the DNA TGTGCCAGTAGTTTCACCGGGACAAATTCTGAAAAACTGTTTTTT.

The chain uses TRBV28 and TRBJ1-3; possibly TRBD1 for D (5 bases). Trimming shortened V by 6 bases and J by 0 bases, and 12 bases separated the two germline ends. CDR1 MDHEN and CDR2 SYDVKM come from the germline V gene. The CDR3 runs 15 residues. The CDR3 region is CASSPGTRSGNTIYF. CDR3 bases: TGTGCCAGCAGCCCCGGGACCCGCTCTGGAAACACCATATATTTT.

The chain carries TRBV5-1 and TRBJ1-1, with D unclear. This CDR3 spans 15 amino acids. The germline CDR1 and CDR2 sequences are SGHRS and YFSETQ. V lost 0 bases, J lost 10 bases, and 19 bases lay in between. CDR3 sequence: CASSLGFREWSGAFF. CDR3 coding DNA: TGCGCCAGCAGCTTGGGGTTTCGGGAATGGTCCGGAGCTTTCTTT.

The chain employs TRBV7-8 and TRBJ1-1; the D is unclear. The CDR3 is made up of 15 amino acids. V lost 0 bases, J lost 8 bases, and 16 bases lay in between. Germline lookup yields CDR1 SGHVS and CDR2 FQNEAQ. The CDR3 nucleotides are TGTGCCAGCAGCTTAGCGCGTCATAAGGGAGGGGAAGCTTTCTTT. As protein: CASSLARHKGGEAFF.

The V call is TRBV7-9, the J call TRBJ2-7; D may be TRBD1 or TRBD2 (5 bases each). In germline, CDR1 is SEHNR, CDR2 FQNEAQ (reference sequence). There are 15 residues in the CDR3. Trimming cost V 5 bases and J 5 bases, with 19 bases left between them. The CDR3 DNA reads as TGTGCCAGCAGCCCCTCAGGTGGGGGAGAGAACGAGCAGTACTTC. Translated, it gives CASSPSGGGENEQYF.

V usage is TRBV23-1 and J usage is TRBJ1-3, with D possibly TRBD1 on 6 matching bases. TRBV23-1 is an open reading frame, and its role is uncertain. The CDR3 contains 15 residues. V gave up 4 bases and J gave up 2 bases, with 12 bases separating them. The CDR3 protein is CASSPRGMAGNTIYF. CDR3 coding DNA: TGCGCCAGCAGTCCTAGGGGGATGGCTGGAAACACCATATATTTT.

V gene TRBV19 combines with J gene TRBJ1-6, with D possibly being TRBD1 (5 bases). The germline V gene encodes CDR1 LNHDA and CDR2 SQIVND (reference sequence). The CDR3 totals 13 residues. V was pared by 10 bases and J by 7 bases, with 14 bases between. CDR3 sequence (DNA): TGTGCCACCTCGAGGGGACTAAATTCACCCCTCCACTTT. Residues: CATSRGLNSPLHF.

The CDR3 loop reads CASRTETYSNQPQHF. Here the CDR3 DNA reads TGTGCCAGCCGCACAGAAACTTATAGCAATCAGCCCCAGCATTTT. The J gene is TRBJ1-5, the V gene TRBV27; D ambiguous. The CDR3 loop spans 15 amino acids. Germline V CDR1 and CDR2: MNHEY, SMNVEV (reference sequence). The ends were cut back, 8 bases at V and 0 bases at J, with 14 bases in the middle.

This rearrangement joins TRBV18 to TRBJ2-1; D not resolved. The CDR3 runs to 13 residues. V was pared by 1 base and J by 5 bases, with 6 bases between. The germline V gene encodes CDR1 KGHSH and CDR2 LQKENI. CDR3 coding DNA: TGTGCCAGCTCACCACTCAGAAACAATGAGCAGTTCTTC. Translation: CASSPLRNNEQFF.

This chain joins TRBV7-2 and TRBJ2-7; 11 bases align to TRBD2. Losses at the gene ends were 4 bases for V and 0 bases for J; bases not matched to a gene: 2. Germline V CDR1 and CDR2: SGHTA, FQGNSA. This CDR3 has 15 residues. DNA of the CDR3: TGTGCCAGCAGCTCGACTAGCGGGACCTCCTACGAGCAGTACTTC. The encoded protein is CASSSTSGTSYEQYF. The variable domain in full, with the rest retrieved from reference TRBV7-2 and TRBJ2-7, is GAGVSQSPSNKVTEKGKDVELRCDPISGHTALYWYRQSLGQGLEFLIYFQGNSAPDKSGLPSDRFSAERTGGSVSTLTIQRTQQEDSAVYLCASSSTSGTSYEQYFGPGTRLTVT.

J is TRBJ2-3 and V is TRBV3-1 (or the pseudogene TRBV3-2); D remains unclear. The V end was cut by 1 base, the J end by 0 bases, with 8 bases between. This CDR3 is built from 15 residues. Germline lookup yields CDR1 LGHDT and CDR2 YNNKEL (reference sequence). The CDR3 DNA follows: TGTGCCAGCAGCCAAGTGCCGGGTAGCACAGATACGCAGTATTTT. This codes for CASSQVPGSTDTQYF.

The rearrangement uses TRBV19 and TRBJ1-1; D ambiguous. Trimming left V 7 bases short and J 1 base short, with 16 bases between. Looked up from germline, CDR1 is LNHDA and CDR2 is SQIVND (reference sequence). This CDR3 region has 15 residues. The CDR3 DNA is TGTGCCAGTACTACGTTGGCAGGATGGAACACTGAAGCTTTCTTT. Translation gives CASTTLAGWNTEAFF.

CDR3 protein: CASSLGQGDEKLFF. CDR3 coding DNA: TGCGCCAGCAGCTTAGGACAGGGGGATGAAAAACTGTTTTTT. The chain recombines TRBV5-1 with TRBJ1-4, with TRBD1 matching 10 bases. CDR1 is SGHRS and CDR2 is YFSETQ in the germline V gene. The CDR3 has 14 residues. The V and J ends lost 2 bases and 6 bases, in that order; junction bases with no gene match: 1.

The gene calls are TRBV30 and TRBJ2-7; D could derive from TRBD1 or TRBD2 (5 bases each). Germline CDR1 and CDR2: GTSNPN and SVGIG (reference sequence). V was clipped by 3 bases and J by 0 bases, with 12 bases between them. This CDR3 has 14 residues. The CDR3 DNA reads TGTGCCTGGAGACCGGGACGGAGCTCCTACGAGCAGTACTTC. Translated: CAWRPGRSSYEQYF.

The chain employs TRBV7-2 and TRBJ1-2, with 7 nucleotides matching TRBD1. Per germline, CDR1 SGHTA and CDR2 FQGNSA. V gave up 3 bases and J gave up 2 bases; unmatched junction bases: 12. The CDR3 loop spans 17 amino acids. The CDR3 coding sequence is TGTGCCAGCAGCTTGAACTCAGGGGGGCACGGGAACTATGGCTACACCTTC. Translating gives CASSLNSGGHGNYGYTF.

This clone has just a few counts. The chain recombines TRBV30 with TRBJ1-5; D is unclear. The CDR3 is 13 amino acids. From germline, CDR1 is GTSNPN and CDR2 SVGIG (reference sequence). Deletions cut 3 bases from V and 4 bases from J, with 10 bases between. CDR3 in amino acids: CAWSFAGNQPQHF. As DNA, the CDR3 is TGTGCCTGGAGCTTCGCGGGGAATCAGCCCCAGCATTTT.

V usage is TRBV7-9 and J usage is TRBJ2-5; no clear D gene. V lost 1 base and J 1 base, leaving 10 bases between the germline ends. Germline loops: CDR1 SEHNR, CDR2 FQNEAQ (reference sequence). The CDR3 has 15 residues. The CDR3 protein is CASSLDGSPQETQYF. Here the CDR3 DNA reads TGTGCCAGCAGCTTAGATGGTAGTCCCCAAGAGACCCAGTACTTC.